This passage covers 3 T cell receptor beta chains from one sample sequenced in a study of shared clonotypes between healthy human individuals. Only in-frame clones appear in the TCRdb table, and some are missing; sequencing was by immunoSEQ multiplex PCR. The data contain 520,000 or so clones, 60% to 85% of them seen just once; the ten biggest clones take up 10% to 15%. The sequenced material came from PBMCs. The receptors were gathered from a woman aged 40-49 years in good health. Some clones in this sample may be carry-over from other donors' samples.

A few counts support this clone. The germline gene is not matched at one end of the junction; a read error may be the cause. The rearrangement links TRBV29-1 to TRBJ2-7; either TRBD1 or TRBD2 may fit D (5 bases each). The CDR3 runs to 15 residues. The germline CDR1 and CDR2 sequences are SQVTM and ANQGSEA. CDR3 protein: CPTPGPRDPPSEQYF. CDR3 nucleotides: TGTCCCACGCCCGGTCCCCGGGACCCCCCAAGTGAGCAGTACTTC.

The genes are TRBV2 and TRBJ2-1; D might be TRBD1 (5 bases). From germline, CDR1 is SNHLY and CDR2 FYNNEI. The CDR3 loop spans 13 amino acids. V lost 8 bases and J 6 bases, leaving 14 bases between the germline ends. CDR3 bases: TGTGCCAGCTCGACGGACACGCTCAATGAGCAGTTCTTC. It codes for CASSTDTLNEQFF.

This clone was seen a few times. The V call is TRBV5-6, the J call TRBJ1-1; D remains ambiguous. Germline V gene lookup returns CDR1 SGHDT and CDR2 YYEEEE. V gave up 0 bases and J gave up 0 bases, with 6 bases separating them. The CDR3 spans 14 residues. The CDR3 loop reads CASSLGAVNTEAFF. DNA for the CDR3: TGTGCCAGCAGCTTGGGGGCGGTGAACACTGAAGCTTTCTTT.